The entry that follows covers one TCR beta chain sequence. The data were obtained in a study of cytomegalovirus exposure and HLA in healthy donors. The PCR was carried out with 60 Vbeta primers and 13 Jbeta primers. Assay: immunoSEQ multiplex PCR; the TCRdb copy retains only in-frame clones and omits some. The table includes hundreds of thousands of clones, around nine tenths detected once. Germline-derived CDR1 and CDR2 are SNHLY and FYNNEI. The V and J ends lost 8 bases and 3 bases respectively, with 16 bases between them. The CDR3 is made up of 15 amino acids. The chain carries TRBV2 and TRBJ2-2, with D maybe TRBD2 (5 bases). Material: PBMCs. The receptor was isolated from a woman aged 18-29 years in good health and CMV-seronegative. The CDR3 sequence: CASGSETTYTGELFF. Written as DNA, the CDR3 is TGTGCCAGCGGATCCGAGACTACCTACACCGGGGAGCTGTTTTTT.